These 29 T cell receptor beta chains were sequenced from one sample in a study of cytomegalovirus exposure and HLA in healthy donors. Both 60 Vbeta primers and 13 Jbeta primers went into the PCR. Clones were read by immunoSEQ multiplex PCR, and TCRdb kept only the in-frame ones, dropping some. The table shows 110,000 to 150,000 clones, with about four fifths occurring only once. The specimen sequenced was PBMCs. The origin of the receptors is a man younger than 40 in good health and CMV-seronegative.

The chain recombines TRBV18 with TRBJ1-3; TRBD1 matches at 7 bases. Per germline, CDR1 KGHSH and CDR2 LQKENI. This CDR3 region has 15 residues. Germline trimming cut 5 bases from V and 0 bases from J; bases unmatched to any gene: 4. The CDR3: CASSTDRNSGNTIYF. The CDR3 DNA sequence: TGTGCCAGCTCAACGGACAGGAACTCTGGAAACACCATATATTTT.

The CDR3 DNA reads TGTGCCAGTAGTGTACAGGGGTCCGGGCCCCTCACCGGGGAGCTGTTTTTT. It translates to CASSVQGSGPLTGELFF. The V call is TRBV19, the J call TRBJ2-2, with 7 bases aligning to TRBD1. The germline gives CDR1 LNHDA, CDR2 SQIVND (reference sequence). The CDR3 is made up of 17 amino acids. V shed 5 bases, J shed 4 bases, and the junction held 13 bases outside the gene matches. The full variable domain, its missing parts supplied by reference TRBV19 and TRBJ2-2, is DGGITQSPKYLFRKEGQNVTLSCEQNLNHDAMYWYRQDPGQGLRLIYYSQIVNDFQKGDIAEGYSVSREKKESFPLTVTSAQKNPTAFYLCASSVQGSGPLTGELFFGEGSRLTVL.

The V call is TRBV7-2, the J call TRBJ1-1; possible D gene TRBD1, 5 bases. This CDR3 has 13 amino acids. The V gene's germline CDR1 is SGHTA and CDR2 FQGNSA. V was clipped by 2 bases and J by 4 bases, with 8 bases between them. The CDR3 DNA is TGTGCCAGCAGCTTATCGGGGGGCACTGAAGCTTTCTTT. It encodes CASSLSGGTEAFF.

The CDR3 spells CASRLGQGSYNEQFF. CDR3 coding DNA: TGTGCCAGCAGATTGGGACAGGGGTCCTACAATGAGCAGTTCTTC. J is TRBJ2-1 and V is TRBV6-5; 10 bases are shared with TRBD1. J lost 1 base, V lost 6 bases, and 3 bases had no gene match. Germline-derived CDR1 and CDR2 are MNHEY and SVGAGI. CDR3 length equals 15 residues.

This chain uses TRBV11-2 with TRBJ2-2; maybe TRBD1 (5 bases). The CDR3 is 15 amino acids. Germline CDR1 SGHAT, CDR2 FQNNGV. V was cut by 5 bases and J by 1 base, with 11 bases left in between. In DNA, the CDR3 is TGTGCCAGCAGCGGCGACGGACAGAACACCGGGGAGCTGTTTTTT. Translating gives CASSGDGQNTGELFF.

The chain has TRBV5-8 and TRBJ2-5, with D unresolved. V lost 1 base and J lost 5, with 9 bases in between. Germline CDR1 and CDR2: SGHTS and YDEGEE. The CDR3 is 13 residues long. The CDR3: CASSLPQVETQYF. The CDR3 bases are TGTGCCAGCAGCTTGCCGCAGGTGGAGACCCAGTACTTC.

The chain recombines TRBV19 with TRBJ2-4; 8 bases map to TRBD1. Trimming removed 3 bases from V and 1 base from J; junction bases left unmatched: 14. The CDR3 totals 19 residues. The V gene's germline CDR1 is LNHDA and CDR2 SQIVND (reference sequence). CDR3 sequence: CASSMRPWQGARAKNIQYF. The CDR3 nucleotides read TGTGCCAGTAGTATGCGCCCCTGGCAGGGGGCGAGGGCCAAAAACATTCAGTACTTC.

This clone was detected a few times. This sequence joins TRBV6-6 and TRBJ2-7, with 11 bases fitting TRBD2. The CDR3 extends over 15 amino acids. V lost 4 bases and J lost 5; bases outside the gene matches: 7. From germline, CDR1 is MNHNY and CDR2 SVGAGI (reference sequence). In DNA, the CDR3 is TGTGCCAGCAGTTCACATAAGACTAGCGGGGACGAGCAGTACTTC. Residues: CASSSHKTSGDEQYF.

This clone was counted a few times. The gene calls are TRBV6-1 and TRBJ1-1; TRBD1 aligns across 7 bases. This CDR3 region has 15 residues. Germline-derived CDR1 and CDR2 are MNHNS and SASEGT. V gave up 8 bases and J gave up 1 base; unmatched junction bases: 10. The CDR3 nucleotides are TGTGCCAGCTGTCGTAGACCAGGGGGGAACACTGAAGCTTTCTTT. This translates into CASCRRPGGNTEAFF.

The chain has TRBV28 and TRBJ1-1; 9 bases line up with TRBD1. Germline V lookup: CDR1 MDHEN, CDR2 SYDVKM. V was pared by 2 bases and J by 4 bases, with 8 bases of the junction left unmatched. The CDR3 has 16 residues. Here the CDR3 DNA reads TGTGCCAGCAGTTTAGAGCACAGGGGGCTTGCCACTGAAGCTTTCTTT. It translates to CASSLEHRGLATEAFF.

This clone was seen more than once but under ten times. This chain connects TRBV6-5 to TRBJ1-2; the D gene is possibly TRBD1 (5 bases). CDR3 length: 15 amino acids. Germline-derived CDR1 and CDR2 are MNHEY and SVGAGI. V lost 1 base to trimming and J lost 2 bases, with 11 bases between them. Here the CDR3 DNA reads TGTGCCAGCAGTTACTTAGGGGAGGCGAACTATGGCTACACCTTC. It specifies CASSYLGEANYGYTF.

V gene TRBV13 combines with J gene TRBJ1-2, with 10 positions matching TRBD1. CDR3 length: 16 amino acids. The germline V gene has CDR1 PRHDT and CDR2 FYEKMQ (reference sequence). The V gene end was trimmed by 0 bases and the J gene end by 3 bases; junction bases not matched to a gene: 4. The CDR3 region is CASSLGTGGSHYGYTF. The CDR3 DNA reads TGTGCCAGCAGCTTAGGGACAGGGGGCTCCCACTATGGCTACACCTTC.

The chain uses TRBV6-6 and TRBJ1-3; 9 nucleotides line up with TRBD1. V lost 6 bases, J lost 0 bases, and 3 bases stayed unmatched. The CDR3 is 15 amino acids. The germline V gene encodes CDR1 MNHNY and CDR2 SVGAGI (reference sequence). For the CDR3, the DNA is TGTGCCAGCAGACGGACAGGGGACTCTGGAAACACCATATATTTT. This sequence encodes CASRRTGDSGNTIYF.

This chain connects TRBV29-1 to TRBJ2-1, with no clear D. CDR3 size: 13 residues. V was pared by 7 bases and J by 0 bases, with 10 bases between. Germline V gives CDR1 SQVTM, CDR2 ANQGSEA. Written as DNA, the CDR3 is TGCAGCGGGGCCCCGAGCTCCTACAATGAGCAGTTCTTC. Translating gives CSGAPSSYNEQFF.

The chain recombines TRBV12-1 with TRBJ2-7; the table assigns TRBD1, which was not confirmed against the DNA. TRBV12-1 is reported as a pseudogene. The CDR3 runs 14 residues. The CDR3 loop is CASSLLTDSYEQYF. CDR3 bases: TGTGCCAGCAGCTTACTGACAGATAGTTACGAGCAGTACTTC.

The chain has TRBV4-1 and TRBJ2-7, with 10 positions matching TRBD2. Germline V gene data show CDR1 as MGHRA and CDR2 as YSYEKL. V was pared by 4 bases and J by 0 bases, with 6 bases of the junction left unmatched. CDR3 length: 16 residues. The CDR3 loop reads CASSRYLAGASYEQYF. The DNA for the CDR3 is TGCGCCAGCAGCCGCTACCTAGCGGGGGCCTCCTACGAGCAGTACTTC.

This clone was detected a few times. J is TRBJ2-7 and V is TRBV7-2; the D gene is possibly TRBD2 (5 bases). CDR1 is SGHTA, CDR2 FQGNSA, per germline. Trimming left V 2 bases short and J 1 base short, with 12 bases between. CDR3 length: 15 amino acids. CDR3: CASSLYGVQSYEQYF. The CDR3, as DNA: TGTGCCAGCAGCTTATACGGGGTACAATCCTACGAGCAGTACTTC. Full variable domain (remainder filled in from reference TRBV7-2 and TRBJ2-7): GAGVSQSPSNKVTEKGKDVELRCDPISGHTALYWYRQSLGQGLEFLIYFQGNSAPDKSGLPSDRFSAERTGGSVSTLTIQRTQQEDSAVYLCASSLYGVQSYEQYFGPGTRLTVT.

This clone was seen only a few times. V and J are TRBV6-5 and TRBJ1-1, with a tentative D call TRBD1 (5 bases). Trimming took 6 bases from V and 0 from J, leaving 14 bases between them. Looked up from germline, CDR1 is MNHEY and CDR2 is SVGAGI. The CDR3 length is 15 residues. CDR3 in DNA: TGTGCCAGCAGACATAGGTGGGGCATGAACACTGAAGCTTTCTTT. Translating gives CASRHRWGMNTEAFF.

This chain links TRBV7-6 with TRBJ2-7; D is perhaps TRBD1 (5 bases). Between the trimmed V and J ends, which lost 4 bases and 5 bases, there was a span of 21 bases. Germline values: CDR1 SGHVS, CDR2 FNYEAQ. The CDR3 length is 16 residues. The CDR3 loop is CASSSYFRVFPHEQYF. CDR3 sequence (DNA): TGTGCCAGCAGCTCTTACTTCAGGGTTTTCCCCCACGAGCAGTACTTC. The full variable domain, in which reference TRBV7-6 and TRBJ2-7 provide the parts outside the CDR3, is GAGVSQSPRYKVTKRGQDVALRCDPISGHVSLYWYRQALGQGPEFLTYFNYEAQQDKSGLPNDRFSAERPEGSISTLTIQRTEQRDSAMYRCASSSYFRVFPHEQYFGPGTRLTVT.

This clone has only a few counts. This chain links TRBV6-5 with TRBJ2-1; 8 bases map to TRBD1. In germline, CDR1 is MNHEY, CDR2 SVGAGI. The CDR3 has 13 residues. V lost 0 bases to trimming and J lost 10 bases; unmatched junction nucleotides: 2. Here the CDR3 reads CASSYSRTGEQFF. CDR3 sequence (DNA): TGTGCCAGCAGTTACTCACGGACAGGGGAGCAGTTCTTC.

This clone was picked up one time. V and J are TRBV27 and TRBJ2-7; possible D gene TRBD1, 6 bases. Per the germline V gene, CDR1 is MNHEY and CDR2 is SMNVEV (reference sequence). The CDR3 contains 15 residues. V gave up 0 bases and J gave up 6 bases, with 15 bases separating them. DNA of the CDR3: TGTGCCAGCAGTTTATCACACAGGGTGGCCGGCGAGCAGTACTTC. Residues: CASSLSHRVAGEQYF.

The CDR3 is CASSLGRNYGYTF. DNA of the CDR3: TGTGCCAGCAGCTTAGGCAGGAACTATGGCTACACCTTC. The chain joins TRBV7-8 to TRBJ1-2; D unclear. The V end lost 1 base, the J end lost 2 bases, and 5 bases lay between the germline ends. Germline V gene sequence: CDR1 SGHVS, CDR2 FQNEAQ. The CDR3 has 13 amino acids.

This clone showed up just a few times. The J gene is TRBJ2-3, the V gene TRBV6-4; TRBD1 aligns across 10 bases. The CDR3 has 15 amino acids. CDR1 and CDR2 from the germline V gene are MRHNA and SNTAGT. The V gene end was trimmed by 0 bases and the J gene end by 4 bases; junction bases not matched to a gene: 1. The CDR3 region is CASSDSTGGADTQYF. The DNA of the CDR3 is TGTGCCAGCAGTGACTCGACAGGGGGCGCAGATACGCAGTATTTT.

The chain uses TRBV6-5 and TRBJ1-2, with D tentatively TRBD1 (5 bases). The CDR3 sequence is 12 residues long. V lost 6 bases and J 0 bases, leaving 5 bases between the germline ends. CDR1 and CDR2 (germline): MNHEY, SVGAGI. This CDR3 is CASRGPNYGYTF. DNA of the CDR3: TGTGCCAGCAGGGGGCCTAACTATGGCTACACCTTC.

Written as DNA, the CDR3 is TGTGCCAGCAGCTTAGTGGGAGGGAGACAATACACAGATACGCAGTATTTT. Amino acids: CASSLVGGRQYTDTQYF. The J gene is TRBJ2-3, the V gene TRBV7-8, with 7 bases identical to TRBD2. CDR1 is SGHVS and CDR2 is FQNEAQ in the germline V gene. The CDR3 is made up of 17 amino acids. The V segment lost 1 base and the J segment 2 bases; nucleotides outside the gene matches: 9.

CDR3 coding DNA: TGTGCCAGCAGTTACGTCCGGGGAGGCACTGAAGCTTTCTTT. Its translation is CASSYVRGGTEAFF. The J gene is TRBJ1-1, the V gene TRBV6-5, with no clear D. Between the trimmed V and J ends, which lost 2 bases and 4 bases, there was a span of 11 bases. Germline assignment: CDR1 MNHEY and CDR2 SVGAGI. CDR3 length equals 14 residues.

The rearrangement joins TRBV9 to TRBJ1-5; TRBD1 matches at 11 bases. After removal of 4 bases from V and 3 bases from J, the junction contained 9 bases not matched to a gene. Germline-derived CDR1 and CDR2 are SGDLS and YYNGEE. This CDR3 region has 17 residues. Here the CDR3 reads CASSPHGDRGVNQPQHF. Written as DNA, the CDR3 is TGTGCCAGCAGCCCGCATGGGGACAGGGGGGTCAATCAGCCCCAGCATTTT.

The gene calls are TRBV29-1 and TRBJ2-1; possibly TRBD2 for D (5 bases). This CDR3 is built from 14 residues. Germline CDR1 is SQVTM and CDR2 is ANQGSEA. V gave up 6 bases and J gave up 7 bases, with 19 bases separating them. CDR3 coding DNA: TGCAGCGTGACCGGACTGAGGGCTACAAATGAGCAGTTCTTC. It specifies CSVTGLRATNEQFF.

This chain joins TRBV19 and TRBJ2-1, with 7 bases that match TRBD2. The CDR3 covers 14 residues. Germline V lookup: CDR1 LNHDA, CDR2 SQIVND (reference sequence). J lost 5 bases, V lost 5 bases, and 6 bases had no gene match. CDR3 amino acids: CASSSTGGNNEQFF. CDR3 sequence (DNA): TGTGCCAGTAGTTCGACGGGGGGTAACAATGAGCAGTTCTTC.